The 5 T cell receptor beta chains below come from one sample, sequenced in a study of human T cells and chemical hapten exposure. A single record per CDR3 protein comes from TCRdb applying MiXCR to the RACE reads. Of 350,000 to 400,000 distinct CDR3 sequences listed, 4.5% to 5.5% are singletons. Time point specified: pre-sensitization, week 0. The sample's treatment: therapeutic diphenylcyclopropenone sensitization with weekly scalp DPC. The source material was whole blood, sampled in connection with sensitization to the hapten diphenylcyclopropenone (DPC). Receptors were obtained from a woman aged 45 to 65 with alopecia areata. Some clones in this sample may be carry-over from other donors' samples.

The genes are TRBV30 and TRBJ2-7; weak D call: TRBD2 (6 bases). From germline, CDR1 is GTSNPN and CDR2 SVGIG (reference sequence). Trimming pared 3 bases from V and 0 bases from J, leaving 9 bases between. The CDR3 runs to 13 residues. CDR3 amino acids: CAWRGRLSYEQYF. The CDR3 DNA sequence: TGTGCCTGGAGAGGGAGGCTCTCCTACGAGCAGTACTTC. The complete variable domain, with remaining parts taken from reference TRBV30 and TRBJ2-7, reads SQTIHQWPATLVQPVGSPLSLECTVEGTSNPNLYWYRQAAGRGLQLLFYSVGIGQISSEVPQNLSASRPQDRQFILSSKKLLLSDSGFYLCAWRGRLSYEQYFGPGTRLTVT.

The chain joins TRBV5-1 to TRBJ2-7; 8 bases are a match to TRBD1. The CDR3 loop spans 14 amino acids. The J segment lost 5 bases and the V segment lost 8 bases, leaving 12 bases of the junction unmatched. Germline V gene lookup returns CDR1 SGHRS and CDR2 YFSETQ. CDR3 amino acids: CASQRWTGPNEQYF. The CDR3 DNA reads as TGCGCCAGTCAACGGTGGACAGGGCCCAACGAGCAGTACTTC.

This chain uses TRBV15 with TRBJ2-2, with D maybe TRBD1 (6 bases). CDR3 length equals 14 residues. Trimming removed 0 bases at V and 4 bases at J, with 6 bases between. Germline-derived CDR1 and CDR2 are LNHNV and YYDKDF (reference sequence). For the CDR3, the DNA is TGTGCCACCAGCAGAGACAGGGGCACCGGGGAGCTGTTTTTT. It encodes CATSRDRGTGELFF. The full variable domain, with the rest looked up from reference TRBV15 and TRBJ2-2, is DAMVIQNPRYQVTQFGKPVTLSCSQTLNHNVMYWYQQKSSQAPKLLFHYYDKDFNNEADTPDNFQSRRPNTSFCFLDIRSPGLGDTAMYLCATSRDRGTGELFFGEGSRLTVL.

This clonotype occurred many times. The chain recombines TRBV6-2 or TRBV6-3 with TRBJ2-7; D gene uncertain. Germline V gives CDR1 MNHEY, CDR2 SVGEGT. The length of the CDR3 is 13 residues. Trimming shortened V by 3 bases and J by 2 bases, and 8 bases separated the two germline ends. CDR3 coding DNA: TGTGCCAGCAGTTATGGTAGAACCTACGAGCAGTACTTC. Protein sequence: CASSYGRTYEQYF.

This clonotype occurred many times. The chain has TRBV9 and TRBJ2-3, with TRBD2 matching over 7 bases. V lost 10 bases, J lost 1 base, and 15 bases stayed unmatched. The CDR3 contains 16 residues. Per germline, CDR1 SGDLS and CDR2 YYNGEE. CDR3 sequence: CASATEGGGGTDTQYF. The CDR3 coding sequence is TGTGCCTCCGCTACCGAAGGTGGGGGGGGCACAGATACGCAGTATTTT.